This T cell receptor (beta chain) is from a study of somatic mutations in cytotoxic T cells in rheumatoid arthritis. The method was immunoSEQ multiplex PCR; TCRdb's version includes in-frame clones alone and lacks a portion of them. The sample shows about 10,000 clones, about four fifths of them seen only once. The germline V and J ends were trimmed by 4 bases and 5 bases, with 15 bases remaining between them. The V gene's germline CDR1 is SGHVS and CDR2 FQNEAQ. CDR3 size: 14 residues. This clonotype originated in a woman between 45 and 60 years old in good health. Sequencing was done on a sample of CD8+ T cells sorted from blood. The chain has TRBV7-8 and TRBJ2-7; a weak D match, TRBD2 (6 bases). This CDR3 is CASSSGSGLHEQYF. CDR3 DNA: TGTGCCAGCAGCTCGGGGAGCGGGCTGCACGAGCAGTACTTC.